What follows is one TCR beta chain and its context. What it binds is unknown. This sample's time point: week 23, last vaccination. With topical imiquimod, each dose of the vaccine consisted of 300 ug of mutant IDH1 20-mer peptide. Libraries were prepared by immunoSEQ multiplex PCR; TCRdb keeps only in-frame clonotypes and omits some of them. The sample lists approximately 70,000 clones; 84% were seen once. Trimming took off 4 bases at V and 4 bases at J, with 10 bases between the two ends. Per the germline V gene, CDR1 is MGHRA and CDR2 is YSYEKL. CDR3 length equals 14 residues. This specimen belongs to a study of a mutant IDH1 vaccine in newly diagnosed glioma. About the study: The patients received vaccinations eight times, in weeks 1, 3, 5, 7, 11, 15, 19 and 23. Treated patients had a mean age of 40.4 years and a sex split that was around 62% male and 37.5% female. Radiotherapy alone preceded vaccination by 4-6 weeks; alternatively, vaccination started with temozolomide cycles.

Overall study results and limits: Changes to the top peripheral T cell clonotypes appeared unrelated to pseudoprogression.

This chain connects TRBV4-1 to TRBJ1-4; D may be TRBD1 (5 bases). The specimen comprised PBMCs, sampled from a glioma patient whose treatment included an IDH1 peptide vaccine. The clonotype was recovered from a man aged 18 to 35 with glioma. CDR3 amino acids: CASSRDSLNEKLFF. The CDR3 DNA follows: TGCGCCAGCAGCCGCGACAGCCTTAATGAAAAACTGTTTTTT.